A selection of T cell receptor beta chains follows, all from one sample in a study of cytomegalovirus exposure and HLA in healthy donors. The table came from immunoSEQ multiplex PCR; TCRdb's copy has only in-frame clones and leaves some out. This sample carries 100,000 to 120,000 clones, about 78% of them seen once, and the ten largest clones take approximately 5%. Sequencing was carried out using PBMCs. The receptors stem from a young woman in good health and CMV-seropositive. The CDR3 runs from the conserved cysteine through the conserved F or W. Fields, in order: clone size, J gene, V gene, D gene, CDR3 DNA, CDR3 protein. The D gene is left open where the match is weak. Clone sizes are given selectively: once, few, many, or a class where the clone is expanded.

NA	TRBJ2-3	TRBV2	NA	TGTGCCAGCGGGGGGGGCACAGCGGATACGCAGTATTTT	CASGGGTADTQYF
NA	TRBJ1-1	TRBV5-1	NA	TGCGCCAGCAGCTTTGCAGGGGCCACTGAAGCTTTCTTT	CASSFAGATEAFF
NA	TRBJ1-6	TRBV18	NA	TGTGCCAGCTCACCACTGGAAGTGGGCAATTCACCCCTCCACTTT	CASSPLEVGNSPLHF
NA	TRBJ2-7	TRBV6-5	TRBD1	TGTGCCAGCAGTTATTTTCAGGGGGCGCGAGGCGAGCAGTACTTC	CASSYFQGARGEQYF
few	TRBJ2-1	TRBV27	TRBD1	TGTGCCAGCAGGCTGATGGCAGGGGGCATCGGGAATGAGCAGTTCTTC	CASRLMAGGIGNEQFF
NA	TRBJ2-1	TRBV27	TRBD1	TGTGCCAGCAGTTCCGGGACAGGGGCCTACAATGAGCAGTTCTTC	CASSSGTGAYNEQFF
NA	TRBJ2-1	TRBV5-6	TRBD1	TGTGCCAGCAGCCGTGAAGACAGGGGGCTTAGGATCTTC	CASSREDRGLRIF
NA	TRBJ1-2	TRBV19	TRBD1	TGTGCCAGTAGACCCGACAGGGACATCTATGGCTACACCTTC	CASRPDRDIYGYTF
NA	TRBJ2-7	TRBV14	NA	TGTGCCAGCAGCCCAGCGGGCTACGAGCAGTACTTC	CASSPAGYEQYF
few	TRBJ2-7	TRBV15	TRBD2	TGTGCCACCAGCAGAGGCGGGACTAGCGGTTACGAGCAGTACTTC	CATSRGGTSGYEQYF
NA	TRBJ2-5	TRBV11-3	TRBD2	TGTGCCAGCAGCTTAGGTCTCGGTAGCGGGTACCAAGAGACCCAGTACTTC	CASSLGLGSGYQETQYF
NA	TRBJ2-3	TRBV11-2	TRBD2	TGTGCCAGCTTGGAGGGGACTAGCATGGCAGATACGCAGTATTTT	CASLEGTSMADTQYF
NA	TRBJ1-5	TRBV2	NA	TGTGCCAGCAGTGAAGCGCTTTACAGCCTCAATCAGCCCCAGCATTTT	CASSEALYSLNQPQHF
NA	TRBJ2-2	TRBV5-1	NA	TGCGCCAGCAGCCGCTCTCTAAACACCGGGGAGCTGTTTTTT	CASSRSLNTGELFF
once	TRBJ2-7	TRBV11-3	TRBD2	TGTGCCAGCAGCCCGGGGACTAGCGGGAGGACTCTATACGAGCAGTACTTC	CASSPGTSGRTLYEQYF
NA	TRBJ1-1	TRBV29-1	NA	TGCAGCGTTCGTGCGGGCGCTGAAGCTTTCTTT	CSVRAGAEAFF
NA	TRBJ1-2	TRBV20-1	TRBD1	TGCAGTGCACGGGACAGCTATGGCTACACCTTC	CSARDSYGYTF
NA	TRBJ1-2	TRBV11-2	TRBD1	TGTGCCAGCAGCACTCCCCGGGACAGGGAATCTGGCTACACCTTC	CASSTPRDRESGYTF
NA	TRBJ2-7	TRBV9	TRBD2	TGTGCCAGCAGCCCAGGGGCTAGCGGGACCTACGAGCAGTACTTC	CASSPGASGTYEQYF
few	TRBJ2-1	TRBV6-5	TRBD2	TGTGCCAGCAGTCCTAGCGGGGACTACAATGAGCAGTTCTTC	CASSPSGDYNEQFF
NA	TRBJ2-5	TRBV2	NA	TGTGCCACCCCACAGGGTGCGGGCGAGACCCAGTACTTC	CATPQGAGETQYF
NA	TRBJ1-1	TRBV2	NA	TGTGCCAGCAGGGACATTATATCCACTGAAGCTTTCTTT	CASRDIISTEAFF
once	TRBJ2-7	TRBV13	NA	TGTGCCAGCAGCGAGGGTCAAGGGAGCGAGCAGTACTTC	CASSEGQGSEQYF
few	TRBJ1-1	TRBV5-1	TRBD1	TGCGCCAGCAGCCCACGGACAGGTTCTGTCACTGAAGCTTTCTTT	CASSPRTGSVTEAFF
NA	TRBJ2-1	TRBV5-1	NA	TGCGCCAGCAGCTTGGGGGCGGGGCAGTTCTTC	CASSLGAGQFF
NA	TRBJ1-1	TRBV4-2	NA	TGTGCCAGCAGCCAATCAGGGGTGAACACTGAAGCTTTCTTT	CASSQSGVNTEAFF
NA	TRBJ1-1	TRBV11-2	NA	TGTGCCAGCAGCTTGGTAGCGGGGCGGAAGGAAGCTTTCTTT	CASSLVAGRKEAFF
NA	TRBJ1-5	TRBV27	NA	TGTGCCAGCAGTTACAGGGAAAATCAGCCCCAGCATTTT	CASSYRENQPQHF
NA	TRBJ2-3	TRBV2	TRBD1	TGTGCCAGCATGGCCGAGACAGGGGGGGCAGATACGCAGTATTTT	CASMAETGGADTQYF
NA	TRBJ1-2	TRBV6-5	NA	TGTGCCAGCAGCTCAAACGACAGGCGAGATGGCTACACCTTC	CASSSNDRRDGYTF
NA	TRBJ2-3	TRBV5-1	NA	TGCGCCAGCAGCTTGGGACAGCTCACAGATACGCAGTATTTT	CASSLGQLTDTQYF
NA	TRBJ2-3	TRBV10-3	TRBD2	TGTGCCATCAGTGAATTTGTAGCGGGAGGGAAGGATACGCAGTATTTT	CAISEFVAGGKDTQYF
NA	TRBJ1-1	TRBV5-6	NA	TGTGCCAGCAGCTGGCAGGAATACGTGGCGAACACTGAAGCTTTCTTT	CASSWQEYVANTEAFF
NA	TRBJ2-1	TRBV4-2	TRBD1	TGTGCCAGCAGCCAAGATACTTTCGGGACAGGGGACGATGAGCAGTTCTTC	CASSQDTFGTGDDEQFF
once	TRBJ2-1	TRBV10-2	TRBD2	TGCGCCAGCAGTGAAGGTCCTTGGACTAGCGGGAGGACTGAGCAGTTCTTC	CASSEGPWTSGRTEQFF
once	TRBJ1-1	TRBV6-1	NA	TGTGCCAGCAGTGAAAGTTTTGGGGAGACTGAAGCTTTCTTT	CASSESFGETEAFF
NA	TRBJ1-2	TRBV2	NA	TGTGCCTGCACTCCACCGGGAGAGCGATCTAACTATGGCTACACCTTC	CACTPPGERSNYGYTF
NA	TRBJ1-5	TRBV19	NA	TGTGCCAGTAGTCTACCGATCCCCAATCAGCCCCAGCATTTT	CASSLPIPNQPQHF
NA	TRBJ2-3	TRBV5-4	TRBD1	TGTGCCAGCAGCTTGCCCCAAACAGGGGGCGCAGATACGCAGTATTTT	CASSLPQTGGADTQYF
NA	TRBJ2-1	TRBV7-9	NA	TGTGCCAGCAGCTTAGGGCAGGGGAGCAATGAGCAGTTCTTC	CASSLGQGSNEQFF
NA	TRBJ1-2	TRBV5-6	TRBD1	TGTGCCAGCAGCCTCTTCCTTCGACAGGGCCCCTATGGCTACACCTTC	CASSLFLRQGPYGYTF
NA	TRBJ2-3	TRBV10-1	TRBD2	TGCGCCAGCAGTCAGGTCGGGACTAGTGTTATAGATACGCAGTATTTT	CASSQVGTSVIDTQYF
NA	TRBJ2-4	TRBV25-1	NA	TGTGCCAGCAGTGAATTGCGGCTAGCCAAAAACATTCAGTACTTC	CASSELRLAKNIQYF
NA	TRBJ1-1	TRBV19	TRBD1	TGTGCCAGTAGTACAACGACAGGGGGCATCACTGAAGCTTTCTTT	CASSTTTGGITEAFF
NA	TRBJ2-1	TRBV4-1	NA	TGCGCCAGCAGCCTAGTAGGGGGGGGCTCATACAATGAGCAGTTCTTC	CASSLVGGGSYNEQFF
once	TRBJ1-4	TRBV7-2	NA	TGTGCCAGCAGCCCCCCGAATGAAAAACTGTTTTTT	CASSPPNEKLFF
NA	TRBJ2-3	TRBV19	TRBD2	TGTGCCAGTAGTATAGAACGCGGAGCGGGGATCTTCACAGATACGCAGTATTTT	CASSIERGAGIFTDTQYF
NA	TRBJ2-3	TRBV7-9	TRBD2	TGTGCCAGCAGCGTGATCGCGGGAGGGCAATTTGGCACAGATACGCAGTATTTT	CASSVIAGGQFGTDTQYF
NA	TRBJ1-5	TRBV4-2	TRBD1	TGTGCCAGCACCAAGGGGGCTTATAGCAATCAGCCCCAGCATTTT	CASTKGAYSNQPQHF
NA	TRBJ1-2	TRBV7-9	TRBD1	TGTGCCAGCAACGACGGACAGGGGGCTTCTGGCTACACCTTC	CASNDGQGASGYTF
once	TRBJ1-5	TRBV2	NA	TGTGCCAGCAGCGTGCAGGGATCTAGCAATCAGCCCCAGCATTTT	CASSVQGSSNQPQHF
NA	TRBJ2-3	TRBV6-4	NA	TGTGCCAGCAGTGAAGAGGGTGTGGTAGCCCGTCTTGGGACAGATACGCAGTATTTT	CASSEEGVVARLGTDTQYF
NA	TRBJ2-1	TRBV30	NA	TGTGCCTGGAGGGCCCGGGGTGGGGTCCCCTACAATGAGCAGTTCTTC	CAWRARGGVPYNEQFF
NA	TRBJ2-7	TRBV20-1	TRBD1	TGCAGTGCTATTGCGGACAGGGAGCAGTACTTC	CSAIADREQYF
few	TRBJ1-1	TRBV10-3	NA	TGTGCCATCAGTGAAGGGGCCGGGCTCTCAACCTTT	CAISEGAGLSTF
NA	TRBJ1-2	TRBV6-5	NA	TGTGCCAGCAGACCACAGGGCGGGGGTGGCTACACCTTC	CASRPQGGGGYTF
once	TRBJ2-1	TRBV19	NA	TGTGCCAGTAGGGGGAGCCTCACCTACAATGAGCAGTTCTTC	CASRGSLTYNEQFF
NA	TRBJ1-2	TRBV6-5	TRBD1	TGTGCCAGCAGCCCGGGACAGTACTATGGCTACACCTTC	CASSPGQYYGYTF
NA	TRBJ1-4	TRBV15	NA	TGTGCCACCAGCAGAGAATCAGGGTCTGGGATTTTT	CATSRESGSGIF